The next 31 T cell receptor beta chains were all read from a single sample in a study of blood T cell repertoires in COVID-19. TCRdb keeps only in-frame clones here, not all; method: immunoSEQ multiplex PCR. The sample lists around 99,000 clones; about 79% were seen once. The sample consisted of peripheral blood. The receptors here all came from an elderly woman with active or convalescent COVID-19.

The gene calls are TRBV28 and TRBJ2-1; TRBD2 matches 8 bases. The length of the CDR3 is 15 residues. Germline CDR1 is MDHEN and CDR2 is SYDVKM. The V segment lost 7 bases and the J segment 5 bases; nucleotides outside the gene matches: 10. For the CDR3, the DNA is TGTGCCAGCACCCCCCTAGCGGGTTTGAACAATGAGCAGTTCTTC. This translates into CASTPLAGLNNEQFF.

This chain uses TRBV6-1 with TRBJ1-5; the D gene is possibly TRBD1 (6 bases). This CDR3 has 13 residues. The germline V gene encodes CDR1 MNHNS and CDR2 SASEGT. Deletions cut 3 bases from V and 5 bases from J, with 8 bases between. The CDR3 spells CASSDRGDQPQHF. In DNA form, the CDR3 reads TGTGCCAGCAGTGACAGGGGCGATCAGCCCCAGCATTTT.

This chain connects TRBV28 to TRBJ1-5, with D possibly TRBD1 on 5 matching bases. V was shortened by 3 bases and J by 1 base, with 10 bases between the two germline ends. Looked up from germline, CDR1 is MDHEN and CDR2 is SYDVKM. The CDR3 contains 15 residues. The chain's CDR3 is CASSLGGSSNQPQHF. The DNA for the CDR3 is TGTGCCAGCAGTTTGGGGGGGTCAAGCAATCAGCCCCAGCATTTT.

The DNA for the CDR3 is TGTGCCAGCAACCAGGATCGCAGTGTCACCGGGGAGCTGTTTTTT. Protein product: CASNQDRSVTGELFF. The chain is built from TRBV2 and TRBJ2-2; D remains unclear. Germline V gene lookup returns CDR1 SNHLY and CDR2 FYNNEI. The CDR3 is 15 amino acids. Trimming removed 7 bases at V and 4 bases at J, with 16 bases between.

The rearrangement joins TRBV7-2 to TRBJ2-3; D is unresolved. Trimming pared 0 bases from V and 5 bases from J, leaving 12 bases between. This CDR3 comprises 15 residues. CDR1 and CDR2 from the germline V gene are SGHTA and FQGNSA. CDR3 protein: CASSLALLSRDTQYF. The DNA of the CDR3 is TGTGCCAGCAGCTTAGCCCTTTTAAGCCGAGATACGCAGTATTTT.

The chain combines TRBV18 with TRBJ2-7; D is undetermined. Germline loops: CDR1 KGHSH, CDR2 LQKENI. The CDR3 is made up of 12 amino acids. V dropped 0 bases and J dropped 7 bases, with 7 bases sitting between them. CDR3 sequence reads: CASSPPSLEQYF. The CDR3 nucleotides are TGTGCCAGCTCACCACCCAGTTTGGAGCAGTACTTC.

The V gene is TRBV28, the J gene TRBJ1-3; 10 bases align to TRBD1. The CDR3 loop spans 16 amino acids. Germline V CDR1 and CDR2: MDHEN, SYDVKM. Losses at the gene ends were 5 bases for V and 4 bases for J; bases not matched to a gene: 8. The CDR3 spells CASSPRTGGGGNTIYF. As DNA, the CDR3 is TGTGCCAGCAGTCCTAGGACAGGGGGAGGCGGAAACACCATATATTTT.

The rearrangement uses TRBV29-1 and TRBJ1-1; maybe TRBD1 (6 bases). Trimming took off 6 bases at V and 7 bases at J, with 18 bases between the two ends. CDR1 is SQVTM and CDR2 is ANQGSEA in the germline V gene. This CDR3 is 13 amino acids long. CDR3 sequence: CSVVQGGSGEAFF. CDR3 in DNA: TGCAGCGTAGTACAGGGTGGTTCGGGTGAAGCTTTCTTT.

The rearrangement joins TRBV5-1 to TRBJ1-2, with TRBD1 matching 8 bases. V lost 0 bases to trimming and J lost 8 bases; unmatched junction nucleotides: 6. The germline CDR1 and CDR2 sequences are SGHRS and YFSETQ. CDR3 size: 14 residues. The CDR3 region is CASSLGQGAGGYTF. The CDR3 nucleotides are TGCGCCAGCAGCTTGGGGCAGGGGGCTGGCGGCTACACCTTC. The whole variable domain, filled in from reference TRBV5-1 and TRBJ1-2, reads KAGVTQTPRYLIKTRGQQVTLSCSPISGHRSVSWYQQTPGQGLQFLFEYFSETQRNKGNFPGRFSGRQFSNSRSEMNVSTLELGDSALYLCASSLGQGAGGYTFGSGTRLTVV.

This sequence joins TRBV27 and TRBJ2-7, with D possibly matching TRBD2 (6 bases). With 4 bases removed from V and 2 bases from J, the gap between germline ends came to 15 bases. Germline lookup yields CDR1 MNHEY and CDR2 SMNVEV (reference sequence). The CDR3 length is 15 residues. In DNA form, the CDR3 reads TGTGCCAGCAGTTATAGCGGTCCTCGCCCCTACGAGCAGTACTTC. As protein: CASSYSGPRPYEQYF.

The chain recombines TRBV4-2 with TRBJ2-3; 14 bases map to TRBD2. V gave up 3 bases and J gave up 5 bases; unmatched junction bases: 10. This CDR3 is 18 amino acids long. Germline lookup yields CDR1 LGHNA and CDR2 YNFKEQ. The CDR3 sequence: CASSHGGTSGSRVDTQYF. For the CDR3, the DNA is TGTGCCAGCAGCCATGGGGGGACTAGCGGGAGTCGGGTAGATACGCAGTATTTT.

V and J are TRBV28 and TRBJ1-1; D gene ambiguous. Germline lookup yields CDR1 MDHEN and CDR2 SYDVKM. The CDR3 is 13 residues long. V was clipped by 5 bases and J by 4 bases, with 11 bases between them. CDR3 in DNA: TGTGCCAGCAGTGCCCCGGTGGTCACTGAAGCTTTCTTT. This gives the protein CASSAPVVTEAFF.

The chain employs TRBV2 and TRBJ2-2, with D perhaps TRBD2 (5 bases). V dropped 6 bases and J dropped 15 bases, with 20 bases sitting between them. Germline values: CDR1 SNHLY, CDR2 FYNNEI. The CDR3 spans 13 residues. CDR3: CASSPTEPGMVFF. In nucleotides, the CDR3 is TGTGCCAGCAGCCCTACGGAGCCGGGGATGGTGTTTTTT.

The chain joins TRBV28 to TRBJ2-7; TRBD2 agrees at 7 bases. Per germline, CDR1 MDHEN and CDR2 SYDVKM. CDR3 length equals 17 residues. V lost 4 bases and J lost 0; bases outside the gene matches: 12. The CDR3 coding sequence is TGTGCCAGCAGTTCCCCCCCGGGGCGGGGGTTCTCCTACGAGCAGTACTTC. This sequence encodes CASSSPPGRGFSYEQYF.

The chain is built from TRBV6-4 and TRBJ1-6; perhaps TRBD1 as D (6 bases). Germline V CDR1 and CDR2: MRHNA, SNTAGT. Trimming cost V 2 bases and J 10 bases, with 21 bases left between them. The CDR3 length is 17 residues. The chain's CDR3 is CASSDEGRGEAKSPLHF. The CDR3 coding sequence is TGTGCCAGCAGTGACGAGGGCAGGGGAGAAGCTAAATCACCCCTCCACTTT.

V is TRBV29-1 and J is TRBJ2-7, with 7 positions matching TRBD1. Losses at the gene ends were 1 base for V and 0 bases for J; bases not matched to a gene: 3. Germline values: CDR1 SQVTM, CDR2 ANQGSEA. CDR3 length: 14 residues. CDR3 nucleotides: TGCAGCGTTGAAGGGACAGGTCGCTCCTACGAGCAGTACTTC. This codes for CSVEGTGRSYEQYF.

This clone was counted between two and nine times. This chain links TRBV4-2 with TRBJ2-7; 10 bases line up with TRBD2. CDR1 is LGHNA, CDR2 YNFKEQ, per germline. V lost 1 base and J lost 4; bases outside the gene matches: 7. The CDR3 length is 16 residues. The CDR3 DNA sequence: TGTGCCAGCAGCCAAGCTGAGCGGGAGGGCCAATACGAGCAGTACTTC. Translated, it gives CASSQAEREGQYEQYF.

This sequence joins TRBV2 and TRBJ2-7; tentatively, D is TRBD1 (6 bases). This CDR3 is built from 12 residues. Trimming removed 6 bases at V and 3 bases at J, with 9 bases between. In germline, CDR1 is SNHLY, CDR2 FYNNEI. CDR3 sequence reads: CASRGDNYEQYF. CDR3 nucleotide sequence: TGTGCCAGCAGGGGGGACAACTACGAGCAGTACTTC.

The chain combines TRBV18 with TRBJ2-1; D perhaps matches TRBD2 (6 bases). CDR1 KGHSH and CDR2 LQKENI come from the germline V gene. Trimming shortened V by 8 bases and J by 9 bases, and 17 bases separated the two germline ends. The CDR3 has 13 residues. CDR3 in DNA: TGTGCCAGCACGGGACGGAGAGCGGGTGAGCAGTTCTTC. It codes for CASTGRRAGEQFF.

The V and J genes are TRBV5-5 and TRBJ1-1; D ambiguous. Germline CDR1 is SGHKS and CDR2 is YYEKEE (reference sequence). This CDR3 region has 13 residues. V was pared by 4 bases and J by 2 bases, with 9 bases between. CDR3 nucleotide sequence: TGTGCCAGCAGCACGGACTCAAACACTGAAGCTTTCTTT. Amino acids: CASSTDSNTEAFF.

The CDR3, as DNA: TGCAGCGTTGAAGGTTACGGCTACGAGCAGTACTTC. This encodes CSVEGYGYEQYF. V is TRBV29-1 and J is TRBJ2-7; D gene unclear. This CDR3 spans 12 amino acids. Trimming took off 1 base at V and 3 bases at J, with 7 bases between the two ends. Germline values: CDR1 SQVTM, CDR2 ANQGSEA.

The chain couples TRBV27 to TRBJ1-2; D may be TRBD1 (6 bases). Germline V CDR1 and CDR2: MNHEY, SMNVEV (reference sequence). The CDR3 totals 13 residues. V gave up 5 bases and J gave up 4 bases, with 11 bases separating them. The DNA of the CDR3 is TGTGCCAGCAGTCCAGGGGTGGCCTATGGCTACACCTTC. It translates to CASSPGVAYGYTF.

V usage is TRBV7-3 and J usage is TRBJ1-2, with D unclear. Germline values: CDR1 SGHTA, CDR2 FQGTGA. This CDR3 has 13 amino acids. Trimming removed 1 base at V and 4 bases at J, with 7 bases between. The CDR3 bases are TGTGCCAGCAGCTTAAATCCGGGCTATGGCTACACCTTC. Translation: CASSLNPGYGYTF. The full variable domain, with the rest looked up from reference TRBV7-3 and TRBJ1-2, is GAGVSQTPSNKVTEKGKYVELRCDPISGHTALYWYRQSLGQGPEFLIYFQGTGAADDSGLPNDRFFAVRPEGSVSTLKIQRTERGDSAVYLCASSLNPGYGYTFGSGTRLTVV.

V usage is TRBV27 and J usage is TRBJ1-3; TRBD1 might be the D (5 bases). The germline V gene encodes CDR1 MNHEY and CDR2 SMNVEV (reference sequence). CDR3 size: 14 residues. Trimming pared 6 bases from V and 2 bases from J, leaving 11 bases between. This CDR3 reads CASRSGKAGNTIYF. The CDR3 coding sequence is TGTGCCAGCAGATCAGGGAAGGCTGGAAACACCATATATTTT.

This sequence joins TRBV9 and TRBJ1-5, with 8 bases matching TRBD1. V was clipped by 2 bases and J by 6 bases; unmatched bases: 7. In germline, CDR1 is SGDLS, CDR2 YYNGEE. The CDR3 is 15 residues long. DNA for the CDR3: TGTGCCAGCAGCGTGACAGGGGTGTTGGGTCAGCCCCAGCATTTT. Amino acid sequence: CASSVTGVLGQPQHF.

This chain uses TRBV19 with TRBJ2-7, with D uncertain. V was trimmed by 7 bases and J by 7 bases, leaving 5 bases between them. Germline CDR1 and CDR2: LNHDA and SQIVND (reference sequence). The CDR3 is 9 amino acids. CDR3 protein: CASISEQYF. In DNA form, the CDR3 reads TGTGCCAGTATTTCGGAGCAGTACTTC.

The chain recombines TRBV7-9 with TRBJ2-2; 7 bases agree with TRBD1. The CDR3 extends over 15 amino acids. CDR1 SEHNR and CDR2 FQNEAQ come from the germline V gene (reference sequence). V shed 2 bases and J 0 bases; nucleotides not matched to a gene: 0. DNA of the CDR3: TGTGCCAGCAGCTTACAGGGGGCGAACACCGGGGAGCTGTTTTTT. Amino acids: CASSLQGANTGELFF.

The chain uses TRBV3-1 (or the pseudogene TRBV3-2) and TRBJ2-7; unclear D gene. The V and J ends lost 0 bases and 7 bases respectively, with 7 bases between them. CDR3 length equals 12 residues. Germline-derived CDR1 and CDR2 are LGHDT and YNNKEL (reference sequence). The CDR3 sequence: CASSQDLGEQYF. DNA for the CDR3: TGTGCCAGCAGCCAAGATCTCGGTGAGCAGTACTTC.

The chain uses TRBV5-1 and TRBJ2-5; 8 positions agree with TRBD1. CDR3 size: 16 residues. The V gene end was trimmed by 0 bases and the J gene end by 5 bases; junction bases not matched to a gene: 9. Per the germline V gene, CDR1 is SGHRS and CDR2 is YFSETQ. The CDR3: CASSLGGNRGTETQYF. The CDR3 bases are TGCGCCAGCAGCTTGGGAGGAAACAGGGGGACGGAGACCCAGTACTTC.

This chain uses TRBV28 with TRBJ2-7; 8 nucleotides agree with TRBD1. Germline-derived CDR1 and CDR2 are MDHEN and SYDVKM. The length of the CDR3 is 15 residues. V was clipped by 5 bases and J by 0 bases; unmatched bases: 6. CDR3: CASSPTGGASYEQYF. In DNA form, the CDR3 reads TGTGCCAGCAGTCCCACAGGGGGAGCCTCCTACGAGCAGTACTTC. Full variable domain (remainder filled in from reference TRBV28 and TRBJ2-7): DVKVTQSSRYLVKRTGEKVFLECVQDMDHENMFWYRQDPGLGLRLIYFSYDVKMKEKGDIPEGYSVSREKKERFSLILESASTNQTSMYLCASSPTGGASYEQYFGPGTRLTVT.

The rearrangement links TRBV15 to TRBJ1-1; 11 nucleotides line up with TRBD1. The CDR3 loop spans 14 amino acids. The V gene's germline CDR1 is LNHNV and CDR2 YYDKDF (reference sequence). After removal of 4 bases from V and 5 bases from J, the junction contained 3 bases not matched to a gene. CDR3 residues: CATSTGTGGTEAFF. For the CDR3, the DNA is TGTGCCACCAGCACCGGGACAGGGGGGACTGAAGCTTTCTTT.